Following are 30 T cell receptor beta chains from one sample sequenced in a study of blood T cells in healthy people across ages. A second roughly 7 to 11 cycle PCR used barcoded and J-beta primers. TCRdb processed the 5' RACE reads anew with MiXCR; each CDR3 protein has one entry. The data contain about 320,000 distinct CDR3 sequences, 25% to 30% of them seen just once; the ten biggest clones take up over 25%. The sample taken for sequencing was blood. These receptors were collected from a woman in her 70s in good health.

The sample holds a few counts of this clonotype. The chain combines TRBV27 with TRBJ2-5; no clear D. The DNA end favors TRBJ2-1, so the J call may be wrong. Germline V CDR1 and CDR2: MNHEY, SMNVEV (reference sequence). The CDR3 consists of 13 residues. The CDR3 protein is CASSFEPFNEQFF. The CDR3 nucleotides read TGTGCCAGCAGTTTCGAACCTTTCAATGAGCAGTTCTTC.

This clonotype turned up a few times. The CDR3 region has the DNA TGTGCCAGCAGCTTTGGAGCGGGAGGTGCCGGGGAGCTGTTTTTT. It is translated as CASSFGAGGAGELFF. This sequence joins TRBV7-3 and TRBJ2-2, with 9 bases lining up with TRBD2. Trimming at V came to 3 bases and at J to 6 bases, leaving 5 bases not matched to a gene. Germline assignment: CDR1 SGHTA and CDR2 FQGTGA. The CDR3 has 15 residues.

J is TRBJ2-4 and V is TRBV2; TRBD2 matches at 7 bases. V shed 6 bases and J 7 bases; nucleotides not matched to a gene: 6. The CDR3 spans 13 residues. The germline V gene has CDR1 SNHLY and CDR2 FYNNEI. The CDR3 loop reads CASSVGLGNIQYF. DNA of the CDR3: TGTGCCAGCAGCGTCGGACTAGGGAACATTCAGTACTTC. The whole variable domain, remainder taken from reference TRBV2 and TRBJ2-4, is EPEVTQTPSHQVTQMGQEVILRCVPISNHLYFYWYRQILGQKVEFLVSFYNNEISEKSEIFDDQFSVERPDGSNFTLKIRSTKLEDSAMYFCASSVGLGNIQYFGAGTRLSVL.

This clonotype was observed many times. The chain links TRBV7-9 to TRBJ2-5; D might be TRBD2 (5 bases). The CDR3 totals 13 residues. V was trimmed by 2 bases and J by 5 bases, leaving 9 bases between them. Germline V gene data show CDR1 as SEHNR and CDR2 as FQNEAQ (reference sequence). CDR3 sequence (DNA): TGTGCCAGCAGCTTATTGACGGGGGAGACCCAGTACTTC. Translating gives CASSLLTGETQYF. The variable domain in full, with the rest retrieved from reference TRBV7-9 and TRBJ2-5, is DTGVSQNPRHKITKRGQNVTFRCDPISEHNRLYWYRQTLGQGPEFLTYFQNEAQLEKSRLLSDRFSAERPKGSFSTLEIQRTEQGDSAMYLCASSLLTGETQYFGPGTRLLVL.

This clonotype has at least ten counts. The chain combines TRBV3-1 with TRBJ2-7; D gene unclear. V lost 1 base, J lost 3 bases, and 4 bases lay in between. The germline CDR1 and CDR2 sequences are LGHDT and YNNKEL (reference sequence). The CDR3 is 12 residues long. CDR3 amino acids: CASSQANYEQYF. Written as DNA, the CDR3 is TGTGCCAGCAGCCAAGCGAACTACGAGCAGTACTTC.

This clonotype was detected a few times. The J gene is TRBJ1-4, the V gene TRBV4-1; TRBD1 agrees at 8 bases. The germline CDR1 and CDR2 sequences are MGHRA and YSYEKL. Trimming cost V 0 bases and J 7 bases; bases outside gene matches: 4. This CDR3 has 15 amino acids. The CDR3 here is CASSQDGRGPEKLFF. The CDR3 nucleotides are TGCGCCAGCAGCCAAGACGGCAGGGGGCCTGAAAAACTGTTTTTT.

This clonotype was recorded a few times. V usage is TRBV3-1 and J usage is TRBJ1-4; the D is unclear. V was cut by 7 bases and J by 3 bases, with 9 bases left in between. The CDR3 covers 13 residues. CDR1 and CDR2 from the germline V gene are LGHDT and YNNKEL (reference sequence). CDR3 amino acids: CASTTTPNEKLFF. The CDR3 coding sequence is TGTGCCAGCACCACGACCCCTAATGAAAAACTGTTTTTT.

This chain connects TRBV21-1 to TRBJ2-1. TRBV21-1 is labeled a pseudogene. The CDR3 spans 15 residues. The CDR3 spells CASRHSGNLNNEQFF. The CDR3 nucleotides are TGTGCCAGCAGGCACAGTGGCAATTTGAACAATGAGCAGTTCTTC.

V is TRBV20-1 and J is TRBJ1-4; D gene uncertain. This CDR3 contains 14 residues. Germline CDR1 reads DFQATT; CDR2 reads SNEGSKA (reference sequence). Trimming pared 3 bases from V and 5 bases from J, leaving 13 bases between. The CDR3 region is CSASEARRNEKLFF. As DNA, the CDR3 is TGCAGTGCTAGTGAGGCCAGGAGGAATGAAAAACTGTTTTTT.

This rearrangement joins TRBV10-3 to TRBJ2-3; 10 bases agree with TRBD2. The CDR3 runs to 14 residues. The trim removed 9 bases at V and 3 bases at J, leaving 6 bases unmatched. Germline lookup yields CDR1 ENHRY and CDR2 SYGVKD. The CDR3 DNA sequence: TGTGCCATACAGAAGCGGGAGGGTACAGATACGCAGTATTTT. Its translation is CAIQKREGTDTQYF.

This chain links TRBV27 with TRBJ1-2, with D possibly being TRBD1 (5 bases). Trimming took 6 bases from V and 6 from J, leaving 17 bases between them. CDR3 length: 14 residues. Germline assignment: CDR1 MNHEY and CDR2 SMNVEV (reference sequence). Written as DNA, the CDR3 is TGTGCCAGCAGATTCGGACACAACCGCAATGGCTACACCTTC. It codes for CASRFGHNRNGYTF.

CDR3 bases: TGTGCCAGCAGCAAATCGCGGCGGGGCAGGGAATACAATGAGCAGTTCTTC. This translates into CASSKSRRGREYNEQFF. This chain uses TRBV21-1 with TRBJ2-5; the table's TRBD1 call for D was not verified on the DNA. The DNA end lines up better with TRBJ2-1; the J call may be wrong. TRBV21-1 is a listed pseudogene. CDR3 length: 17 amino acids.

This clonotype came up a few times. CDR3 amino acids: CASSLGQGLTPLHF. CDR3 DNA sequence: TGTGCCAGCAGCTTAGGACAGGGTTTGACACCCCTCCACTTT. The chain employs TRBV7-9 and TRBJ1-6; 7 positions match TRBD1. This CDR3 region has 14 residues. Trimming at V came to 1 base and at J to 11 bases, leaving 5 bases not matched to a gene. Per the germline V gene, CDR1 is SEHNR and CDR2 is FQNEAQ (reference sequence). Filled out from reference TRBV7-9 and TRBJ1-6, the complete variable domain reads DTGVSQNPRHKITKRGQNVTFRCDPISEHNRLYWYRQTLGQGPEFLTYFQNEAQLEKSRLLSDRFSAERPKGSFSTLEIQRTEQGDSAMYLCASSLGQGLTPLHFGNGTRLTVT.

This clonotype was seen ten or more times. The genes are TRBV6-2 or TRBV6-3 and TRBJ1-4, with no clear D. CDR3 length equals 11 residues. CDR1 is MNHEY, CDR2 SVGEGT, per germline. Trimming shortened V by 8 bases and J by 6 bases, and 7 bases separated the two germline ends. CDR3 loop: CASRNYEKLFF. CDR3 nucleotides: TGTGCCAGCCGGAACTATGAAAAACTGTTTTTT.

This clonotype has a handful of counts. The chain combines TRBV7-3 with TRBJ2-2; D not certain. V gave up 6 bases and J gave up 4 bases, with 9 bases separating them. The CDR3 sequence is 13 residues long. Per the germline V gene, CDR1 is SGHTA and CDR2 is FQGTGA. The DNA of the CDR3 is TGTGCCAGCAGTTCCAAGGTCACCGGGGAGCTGTTTTTT. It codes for CASSSKVTGELFF.

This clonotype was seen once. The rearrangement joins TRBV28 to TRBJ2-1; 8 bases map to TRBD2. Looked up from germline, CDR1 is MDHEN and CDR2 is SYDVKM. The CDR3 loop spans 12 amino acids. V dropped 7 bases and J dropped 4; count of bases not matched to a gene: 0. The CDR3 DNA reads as TGTGCCAGCACTAGCGGGTACAATGAGCAGTTCTTC. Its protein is CASTSGYNEQFF. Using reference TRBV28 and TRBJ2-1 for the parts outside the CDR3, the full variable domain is DVKVTQSSRYLVKRTGEKVFLECVQDMDHENMFWYRQDPGLGLRLIYFSYDVKMKEKGDIPEGYSVSREKKERFSLILESASTNQTSMYLCASTSGYNEQFFGPGTRLTVL.

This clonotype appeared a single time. The CDR3 nucleotides are TGTGCCAGCAGCCAATCGACAGGGTTGGGTACTGAAGCTTTCTTT. It codes for CASSQSTGLGTEAFF. V gene TRBV16 combines with J gene TRBJ1-1; 7 bases align to TRBD1. Trimming at V came to 0 bases and at J to 5 bases, leaving 6 bases not matched to a gene. CDR1 KGHSY and CDR2 FQNENV come from the germline V gene. The CDR3 runs 15 residues. The whole variable domain, filled in from reference TRBV16 and TRBJ1-1, reads GEEVAQTPKHLVRGEGQKAKLYCAPIKGHSYVFWYQQVLKNEFKFLISFQNENVFDETGMPKERFSAKCLPNSPCSLEIQATKLEDSAVYFCASSQSTGLGTEAFFGQGTRLTVV.

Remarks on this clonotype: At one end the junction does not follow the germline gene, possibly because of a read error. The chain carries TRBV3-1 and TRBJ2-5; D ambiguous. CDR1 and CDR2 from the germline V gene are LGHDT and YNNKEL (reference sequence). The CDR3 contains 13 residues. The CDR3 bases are TGTGCCAGCAGCCAAAATTCCCGGCAGCCTTTGTTCTTC. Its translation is CASSQNSRQPLFF.

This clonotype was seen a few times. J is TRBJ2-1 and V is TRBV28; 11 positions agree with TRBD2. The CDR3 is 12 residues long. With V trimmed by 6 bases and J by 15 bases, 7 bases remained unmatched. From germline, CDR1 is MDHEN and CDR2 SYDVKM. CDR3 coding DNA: TGTGCCAGCAGCCTCGGGACTAGCGGACTGTTCTTC. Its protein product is CASSLGTSGLFF.

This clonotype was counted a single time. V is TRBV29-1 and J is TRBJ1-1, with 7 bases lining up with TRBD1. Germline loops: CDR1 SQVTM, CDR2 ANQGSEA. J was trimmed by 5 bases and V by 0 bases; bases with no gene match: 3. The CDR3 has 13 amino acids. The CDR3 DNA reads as TGCAGCGTTGAAGAGGCAGGGGGGACTGAAGCTTTCTTT. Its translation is CSVEEAGGTEAFF.

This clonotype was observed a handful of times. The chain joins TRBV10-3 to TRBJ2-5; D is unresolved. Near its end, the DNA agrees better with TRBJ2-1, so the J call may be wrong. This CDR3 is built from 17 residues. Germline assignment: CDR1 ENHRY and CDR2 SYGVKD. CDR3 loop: CAISESKVYSALNEQFF. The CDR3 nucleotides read TGTGCCATCAGTGAGTCCAAGGTTTACTCGGCGCTCAATGAGCAGTTCTTC.

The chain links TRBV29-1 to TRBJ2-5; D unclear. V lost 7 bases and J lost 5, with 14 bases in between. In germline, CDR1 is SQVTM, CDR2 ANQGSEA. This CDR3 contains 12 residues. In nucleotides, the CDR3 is TGCAGCGGGGGTTTTCCCGCGGAGACCCAGTACTTC. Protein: CSGGFPAETQYF.

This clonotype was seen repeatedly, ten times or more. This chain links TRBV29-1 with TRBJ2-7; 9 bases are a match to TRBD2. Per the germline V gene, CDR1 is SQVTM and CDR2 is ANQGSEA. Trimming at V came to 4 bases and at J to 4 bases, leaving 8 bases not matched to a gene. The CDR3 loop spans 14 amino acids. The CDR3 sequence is CSVAASGKKYEQYF. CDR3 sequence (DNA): TGCAGCGTTGCGGCTAGCGGGAAGAAATACGAGCAGTACTTC.

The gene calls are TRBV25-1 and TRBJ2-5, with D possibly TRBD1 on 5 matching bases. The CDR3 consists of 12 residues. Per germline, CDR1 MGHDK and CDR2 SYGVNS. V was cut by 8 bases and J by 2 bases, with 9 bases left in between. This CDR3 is CASRRAQETQYF. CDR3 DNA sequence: TGTGCCAGCCGCAGGGCTCAAGAGACCCAGTACTTC.

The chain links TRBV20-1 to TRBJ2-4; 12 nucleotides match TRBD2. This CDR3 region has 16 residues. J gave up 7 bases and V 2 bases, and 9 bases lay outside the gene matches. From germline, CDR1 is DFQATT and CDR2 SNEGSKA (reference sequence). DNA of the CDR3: TGCAGTGCTAGACCCCGACTAGCGGGAGCTCTGAACATTCAGTACTTC. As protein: CSARPRLAGALNIQYF.

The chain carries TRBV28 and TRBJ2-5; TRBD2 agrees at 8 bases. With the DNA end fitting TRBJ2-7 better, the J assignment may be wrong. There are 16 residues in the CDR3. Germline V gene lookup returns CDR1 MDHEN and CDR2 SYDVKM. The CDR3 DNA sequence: TGTGCCAGCAGAAAACGAAGCGGGAGATTCTCATACGAGCAGTACTTC. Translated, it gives CASRKRSGRFSYEQYF.

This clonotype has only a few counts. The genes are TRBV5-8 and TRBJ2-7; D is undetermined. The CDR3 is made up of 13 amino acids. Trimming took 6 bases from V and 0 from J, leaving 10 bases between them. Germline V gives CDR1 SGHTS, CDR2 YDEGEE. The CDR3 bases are TGTGCCAGCAAGGAGACAAACTCCTACGAGCAGTACTTC. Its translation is CASKETNSYEQYF. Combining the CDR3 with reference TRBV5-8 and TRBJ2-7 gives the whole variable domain EAGVTQSPTHLIKTRGQQATLRCSPISGHTSVYWYQQALGLGLQFLLWYDEGEERNRGNFPPRFSGRQFPNYSSELNVNALELEDSALYLCASKETNSYEQYFGPGTRLTVT.

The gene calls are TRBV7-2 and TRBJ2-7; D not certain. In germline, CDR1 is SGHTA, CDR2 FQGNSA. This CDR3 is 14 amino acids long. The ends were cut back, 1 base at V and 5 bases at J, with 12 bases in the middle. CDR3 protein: CASSLERAFDEQYF. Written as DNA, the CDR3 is TGTGCCAGCAGCTTAGAGCGAGCATTCGACGAGCAGTACTTC.

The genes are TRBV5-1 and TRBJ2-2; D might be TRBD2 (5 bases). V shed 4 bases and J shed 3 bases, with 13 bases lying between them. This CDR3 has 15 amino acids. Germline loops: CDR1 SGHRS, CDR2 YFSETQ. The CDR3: CASSKGDGDTGELFF. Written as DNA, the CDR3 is TGCGCCAGCAGCAAGGGTGACGGGGACACCGGGGAGCTGTTTTTT.

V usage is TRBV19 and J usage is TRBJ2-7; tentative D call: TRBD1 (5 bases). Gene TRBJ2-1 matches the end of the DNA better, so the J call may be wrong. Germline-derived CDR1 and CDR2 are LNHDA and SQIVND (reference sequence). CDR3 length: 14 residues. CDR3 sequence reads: CASTFAVGLNEQFF. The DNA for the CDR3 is TGTGCCAGTACCTTCGCAGTGGGGCTCAATGAGCAGTTCTTC.